What follows are 10 T cell receptor beta chains derived from one specimen sequenced in a study of early stage breast cancer tumors. Produced via immunoSEQ multiplex PCR; TCRdb's table is partial and in-frame only. The table records some 4,500 clones, around two thirds of them present only once. Material: breast tumor tissue. These receptors all stem from a person aged 45 to 59 with breast cancer.

This clone came up a few times. The chain has TRBV7-2 and TRBJ1-1; TRBD1 agrees at 7 bases. This CDR3 has 14 amino acids. Trimming removed 10 bases from V and 0 bases from J; junction bases left unmatched: 8. The germline V gene has CDR1 SGHTA and CDR2 FQGNSA. Written as DNA, the CDR3 is TGTGCCACCGGGACAGAAGGCATGAACACTGAAGCTTTCTTT. Protein: CATGTEGMNTEAFF.

The chain links TRBV5-5 to TRBJ2-7, with a possible D match to TRBD1 (5 bases). The CDR3 sequence is 15 residues long. Trimming took 0 bases from V and 2 from J, leaving 12 bases between them. The germline gives CDR1 SGHKS, CDR2 YYEKEE (reference sequence). CDR3 loop: CASSLVVGQAYEQYV. In nucleotides, the CDR3 is TGTGCCAGCAGCTTGGTGGTTGGACAAGCCTACGAGCAGTACGTC.

J is TRBJ2-2 and V is TRBV7-2, with D perhaps matching TRBD1 (6 bases). Looked up from germline, CDR1 is SGHTA and CDR2 is FQGNSA. The CDR3 is 14 residues long. V gave up 2 bases and J gave up 4 bases, with 8 bases separating them. CDR3 protein: CASSLTGTTGELFF. CDR3 nucleotides: TGTGCCAGCAGCTTAACAGGGACCACCGGGGAGCTGTTTTTT.

CDR3 DNA: TGTGCCAGTAGTACCCGGACAGGCCCTGGAGTTGAGCAGTTCTTC. This gives the protein CASSTRTGPGVEQFF. This chain uses TRBV19 with TRBJ2-1; 7 bases are shared with TRBD1. V shed 4 bases and J 9 bases; nucleotides not matched to a gene: 12. The length of the CDR3 is 15 residues. Looked up from germline, CDR1 is LNHDA and CDR2 is SQIVND (reference sequence).

The chain carries TRBV27 and TRBJ2-7; D might be TRBD1 or TRBD2, each matching 5 bases. The CDR3 loop spans 14 amino acids. V lost 5 bases and J lost 4, with 15 bases in between. Germline values: CDR1 MNHEY, CDR2 SMNVEV (reference sequence). Here the CDR3 reads CASSPGTAGYEQYF. The CDR3 nucleotides read TGTGCCAGCAGTCCCGGGACCGCTGGGTACGAGCAGTACTTC.

This chain joins TRBV29-1 and TRBJ2-2; D not resolved. The V end was cut by 5 bases, the J end by 0 bases, with 13 bases between. Germline-derived CDR1 and CDR2 are SQVTM and ANQGSEA. The CDR3 totals 15 residues. The CDR3: CSVYPPQANTGELFF. CDR3 nucleotides: TGCAGCGTTTACCCTCCTCAGGCGAACACCGGGGAGCTGTTTTTT.

The rearrangement joins TRBV19 to TRBJ2-3; 10 positions match TRBD1. The CDR3 is 16 amino acids. Trimming cost V 2 bases and J 2 bases; bases outside gene matches: 4. CDR1 and CDR2 (germline): LNHDA, SQIVND (reference sequence). The CDR3 DNA sequence: TGTGCCAGTAGTATAATGGGACAGGGGACCACAGATACGCAGTATTTT. It translates to CASSIMGQGTTDTQYF.

This sequence joins TRBV7-9 and TRBJ1-3, with TRBD1 matching 9 bases. Germline values: CDR1 SEHNR, CDR2 FQNEAQ (reference sequence). The CDR3 runs to 15 residues. Losses at the gene ends were 5 bases for V and 4 bases for J; bases not matched to a gene: 6. The CDR3 loop is CASSKQGASGNTIYF. The CDR3 region has the DNA TGTGCCAGCAGCAAACAGGGGGCGTCGGGAAACACCATATATTTT.

This clone was picked up a small number of times. A far larger clone is one nucleotide away, so this likely arose from a read error. The sample carries other DNA sequences with the same CDR3. The rearrangement joins TRBV4-1 to TRBJ1-4; D unresolved. Trimming shortened V by 0 bases and J by 5 bases, and 13 bases separated the two germline ends. This CDR3 has 16 amino acids. Per the germline V gene, CDR1 is MGHRA and CDR2 is YSYEKL. CDR3 nucleotide sequence: TGCGCCAGCAGCCAAGAAGCGACGGGGTTGAATGAAAAACTGTTTTTT. Residues: CASSQEATGLNEKLFF.

This clone was recorded only once. V gene TRBV27 combines with J gene TRBJ2-3; tentative D call: TRBD1 (5 bases). Per germline, CDR1 MNHEY and CDR2 SMNVEV (reference sequence). The germline V and J ends were trimmed by 5 bases and 0 bases, with 12 bases remaining between them. The CDR3 length is 15 residues. The CDR3 bases are TGTGCCAGCAGTCCACAGGCCTCTAGCACAGATACGCAGTATTTT. Protein: CASSPQASSTDTQYF.